Listed below are T cell receptor beta chains from one sample, sequenced in a study of blood T cell repertoires in COVID-19. Produced via immunoSEQ multiplex PCR; TCRdb's table is partial and in-frame only. Of around 300,000 clones in the sample, roughly 85% were seen once. The sequencing input was peripheral blood. These receptors were obtained from a human donor in a cohort sampled during active COVID-19. Each CDR3 is given with its conserved first and last residue. D genes are given only for firm matches. Not every row has a clone size; where given, it reads once, few, many or a size class.

>TRBV6-5|TRBJ2-1|TRBD1|NA
TGTGCCAGCAGTTACAGGGGGCCATACAATGAGCAGTTCTTC
CASSYRGPYNEQFF
>TRBV5-6|TRBJ1-2|NA|NA
TGTGCCAGCAGCTTGGGAGGGAACCCTTATGGCTACACCTTC
CASSLGGNPYGYTF
>TRBV18|TRBJ1-3|NA|NA
TGTGCCAGCTCACCAGGGAACAGGGGAAACACCATATATTTT
CASSPGNRGNTIYF
>TRBV19|TRBJ2-3|NA|NA
TGTGCCAGTAGTATGGGCGGAAGGGAGCTAGATACGCAGTATTTT
CASSMGGRELDTQYF
>TRBV28|TRBJ1-5|TRBD1|NA
TGTGCCAGCAGTTTTACTTCGGGACAGATTAATCAGCCCCAGCATTTT
CASSFTSGQINQPQHF
>TRBV3-1/TRBV3-2|TRBJ2-2|TRBD2|NA
TGTGCCAGCAGCCAAAGTCGGGGGGGGAACACCGGGGAGCTGTTTTTT
CASSQSRGGNTGELFF
>TRBV27|TRBJ1-2|TRBD1|NA
TGTGCCAGCAGTTCCCCAGGGACAGGGGTCGATGGCTACACCTTC
CASSSPGTGVDGYTF
>TRBV19|TRBJ2-2|TRBD2|once
TGTGCCACCCGAGAGGTCCGCGGGGGGGGGAACACCGGGGAGCTGTTTTTT
CATREVRGGGNTGELFF
>TRBV6-5|TRBJ2-7|TRBD2|NA
TGTGCCAGCAGTTACGGGGCTAGCGGGGTTACCTACGAGCAGTACTTC
CASSYGASGVTYEQYF
>TRBV5-6|TRBJ2-2|NA|NA
TGTGCCAGCAGCCGGTACACCGGGGAGCTGTTTTTT
CASSRYTGELFF
>TRBV19|TRBJ1-3|TRBD1|many
TGTGCCAGTAGTATGCCTTCGGGGACAGCGGATTTCTCTGGAAACACCATATATTTT
CASSMPSGTADFSGNTIYF
>TRBV27|TRBJ2-7|NA|NA
TGTGCCAGCAGGAACGTCGGTACCTACGAGCAGTACTTC
CASRNVGTYEQYF
>TRBV4-1|TRBJ2-3|TRBD1|NA
TGCGCCAGCAGCCTCTCGACAGGGGGCGGCACAGATACGCAGTATTTT
CASSLSTGGGTDTQYF
>TRBV3-1/TRBV3-2|TRBJ1-2|NA|NA
TGTGCCAGCAGCCAAGAGGGCAGGGGCGGCTACACCTTC
CASSQEGRGGYTF
>TRBV2|TRBJ2-3|TRBD2|once
TGTGCCAGCAAACTAGCGGGGGGCACAGATACGCAGTATTTT
CASKLAGGTDTQYF
>TRBV12-3/TRBV12-4|TRBJ1-2|TRBD1|once
TGTGCCAGCAGCCTTAGCTTGGGACAGCGAGAGATCTTC
CASSLSLGQREIF
>TRBV5-1|TRBJ2-3|NA|few
TGCGCCAGCAGCTACGACACATACACAGATACGCAGTATTTT
CASSYDTYTDTQYF
>TRBV6-5|TRBJ2-3|TRBD2|NA
TGTGCCAGCAGTTATCTAGCGGGGGATAGTGATACGCAGTATTTT
CASSYLAGDSDTQYF
>TRBV7-3|TRBJ1-2|TRBD1|NA
TGTGCCAGCTCTGAGACAGGGGATCCCTTTGACTATGGCTACACCTTC
CASSETGDPFDYGYTF
>TRBV18|TRBJ2-3|TRBD1|NA
TGTGCCAGCTCACCAAGACAGGGGGCCAGGACAGATACGCAGTATTTT
CASSPRQGARTDTQYF
>TRBV30|TRBJ1-3|NA|NA
TGTGCCTGGATTTTTAGGGGCACATCTGGAAACACCATATATTTT
CAWIFRGTSGNTIYF
>TRBV7-2|TRBJ1-4|NA|NA
TGTGCCAGCAGCCCAGCGGGACTGAGTAATGAAAAACTGTTTTTT
CASSPAGLSNEKLFF
>TRBV19|TRBJ1-5|TRBD1|NA
TGTGCCAGTAGTAGGGGACAGGGGGTCTTCAATCAGCCCCAGCATTTT
CASSRGQGVFNQPQHF
>TRBV27|TRBJ1-2|NA|NA
TGTGCCAGCAAGGGGCGCGGGATCGGGATCTATGGCTACACCTTC
CASKGRGIGIYGYTF
>TRBV21-1|TRBJ1-6|NA|NA
TGTGCCAGCAGGGACAGGTCCAATTCACCCCTCCACTTT
CASRDRSNSPLHF
>TRBV11-2|TRBJ2-2|NA|once
TGTGCCAGCAGCTTCCTCAGGGGCGAGACGAACACCGGGGAGCTGTTTTTT
CASSFLRGETNTGELFF
>TRBV13|TRBJ2-7|NA|NA
TGTGCCAGCAGCTTAGCCCGCGGGGTGTTCTCCGAGCAGTACTTC
CASSLARGVFSEQYF
>TRBV27|TRBJ1-1|NA|NA
TGTGCCAGCAGAGGGGATAGGGCTGAAGCTTTCTTT
CASRGDRAEAFF
>TRBV5-4|TRBJ2-6|TRBD1|NA
TGTGCCAGCAGCTACGCACAGGGGGTTGGGGCCAACGTCCTGACTTTC
CASSYAQGVGANVLTF
>TRBV6-2/TRBV6-3|TRBJ2-6|NA|NA
TGTGCCAGCAGTCCACGGACAGTCTCTGGGGCCAACGTCCTGACTTTC
CASSPRTVSGANVLTF
>TRBV4-2|TRBJ2-2|NA|NA
TGTGCCAGCAGCCAATATCCGAGCACCGGGGAGCTGTTTTTT
CASSQYPSTGELFF
>TRBV25-1|TRBJ1-1|NA|NA
TGTGCCAGCAGTGACTGGCCCTCCTCTGAAGCTTTCTTT
CASSDWPSSEAFF
>TRBV7-9|TRBJ1-2|NA|NA
TGTGCCAGCAGCTTAGACGGCCGAGGTTATGGCTACACCTTC
CASSLDGRGYGYTF
>TRBV18|TRBJ2-2|TRBD1|once
TGTGCCAGCTCACTCAACAGGGACAGTGCGAACACCGGGGAGCTGTTTTTT
CASSLNRDSANTGELFF
>TRBV7-3|TRBJ2-7|TRBD1|NA
TGTGCCAGCGGGACAGGGGCTGGCTACGAGCAGTACTTC
CASGTGAGYEQYF
>TRBV5-1|TRBJ2-5|TRBD1|NA
TGCGCCAGCAGGCCACAGGGGGCGGAGGAGACCCAGTACTTC
CASRPQGAEETQYF
>TRBV5-4|TRBJ2-1|TRBD2|NA
TGTGCCAGCAGCTTGAGCGGGGGGGCCGGGGATGAGCAGTTCTTC
CASSLSGGAGDEQFF
>TRBV7-9|TRBJ2-7|NA|NA
TGTGCCAGCAGCTTACCCGACAGGTCCCTCAGGGAGCAGTACTTC
CASSLPDRSLREQYF
>TRBV7-9|TRBJ1-2|TRBD1|few
TGTGCCAGCAGCCCTACAGGGGTAGGCTATGGCTACACCTTC
CASSPTGVGYGYTF
>TRBV19|TRBJ1-3|TRBD1|NA
TGTGCCAGTAGAAGCAGGGGGGGAAACACCATATATTTT
CASRSRGGNTIYF
>TRBV5-1|TRBJ1-1|NA|NA
TGCGCCAGCAGCTGGGGTGTACCGGGGGAAAACACTGAAGCTTTCTTT
CASSWGVPGENTEAFF
>TRBV25-1|TRBJ2-1|TRBD1|NA
TGTGCCAGCAGTCGTTCCGGGACAGCCTACAATGAGCAGTTCTTC
CASSRSGTAYNEQFF
>TRBV24-1|TRBJ1-5|TRBD1|few
TGTGCCACCAGTGCGACAGGGTCCCAGCCCCAGCATTTT
CATSATGSQPQHF
>TRBV20-1|TRBJ2-3|TRBD2|NA
TGCAGTGCTAGTCGGGGGGTTAACACAGATACGCAGTATTTT
CSASRGVNTDTQYF